A single sample gave rise to the 15 T cell receptor beta chains below, sequenced in a study of CXCR3-negative and CXCR3-positive naive CD8 T cells. Findings of the study overall: A higher hydrophobicity marked the TRB CDR3s of CXCR3-positive naive cells versus CXCR3-negative naive cells.

The antigens of these receptors remain unknown. The libraries of TRB cDNA were constructed through 5' RACE using UMI labels. For each CDR3 protein, TCRdb gives one entry from its re-call of the 5' RACE reads, without DNA. The sample data list approximately 90,000 distinct CDR3 sequences. Sequenced material: naive CXCR3+ CD8+ T cells from blood. Regarding subset: CD45RO-CCR7+CD27+CD95- naive CD8+ T cells expressing CXCR3 (TNR3+). The receptor set was obtained from a human donor in good health. Some clones in this sample may be carry-over from other donors' samples.

This sequence joins TRBV7-9 and TRBJ1-6; the D call from TCRdb, TRBD1, cannot be confirmed without DNA. Germline lookup yields CDR1 SEHNR and CDR2 FQNEAQ (reference sequence). The CDR3 is made up of 15 amino acids. CDR3: CASSPLGREDSPLHF.

The chain is built from TRBV7-8 and TRBJ2-3; the TCRdb D gene call, TRBD2, has no DNA to confirm it. Germline V gives CDR1 SGHVS, CDR2 FQNEAQ. The CDR3 is 16 amino acids. CDR3 in amino acids: CASSLRGGRGTDTQYF.

The rearrangement joins TRBV7-2 to TRBJ2-4; TCRdb returns TRBD1, unconfirmable since there is no DNA. The CDR3 has 15 amino acids. Germline V CDR1 and CDR2: SGHTA, FQGNSA. The CDR3 here is CASSNPTEITDIQYF.

This chain joins TRBV21-1 and TRBJ2-5; the TCRdb call, TRBD2, lacks DNA for checking. TRBV21-1 represents a pseudogene. The CDR3 covers 18 residues. Here the CDR3 reads CASRSRGVAGGLQETQYF.

The chain joins TRBV7-8 to TRBJ2-2; the TCRdb call, TRBD1, lacks DNA for checking. CDR3 length: 13 amino acids. Germline CDR1 and CDR2: SGHVS and FQNEAQ. Here the CDR3 reads CASSPNRPGELFF. Combining the CDR3 with reference TRBV7-8 and TRBJ2-2 gives the whole variable domain GAGVSQSPRYKVAKRGQDVALRCDPISGHVSLFWYQQALGQGPEFLTYFQNEAQLDKSGLPSDRFFAERPEGSVSTLKIQRTQQEDSAVYLCASSPNRPGELFFGEGSRLTVL.

J is TRBJ2-5 and V is TRBV29-1; TCRdb lists TRBD1, though no DNA is available to test this call. Germline V CDR1 and CDR2: SQVTM, ANQGSEA. The CDR3 covers 16 residues. The CDR3 sequence: CSARDSVSGGHWTQYF.

CDR3: CASRRTSSDEQYF. The chain joins TRBV14 to TRBJ2-7. Germline CDR1 is SGHDN and CDR2 is FVKESK. CDR3 length: 13 amino acids.

The chain links TRBV7-9 to TRBJ2-5. This CDR3 is 14 amino acids long. Germline lookup yields CDR1 SEHNR and CDR2 FQNEAQ (reference sequence). The CDR3 protein is CASSLGSTRETQYF.

V usage is TRBV6-4 and J usage is TRBJ2-3; without DNA, the TCRdb call of TRBD1 cannot be checked. The CDR3 contains 14 residues. Germline values: CDR1 MRHNA, CDR2 SNTAGT. The CDR3 here is CASSDDPGSDTQYF.

The chain joins TRBV28 to TRBJ2-7. Germline V gives CDR1 MDHEN, CDR2 SYDVKM. The CDR3 loop spans 14 amino acids. The CDR3 sequence is CASSSNKVFYEQYF.

This chain connects TRBV7-2 to TRBJ2-2; TCRdb proposes TRBD2, but this gene call is untestable without DNA. From germline, CDR1 is SGHTA and CDR2 FQGNSA. The CDR3 covers 16 residues. The CDR3 sequence: CASTFTSGGYTGELFF.

V and J are TRBV20-1 and TRBJ2-1; TCRdb reports TRBD1, a call that lacks DNA to check it against. The length of the CDR3 is 12 residues. Per the germline V gene, CDR1 is DFQATT and CDR2 is SNEGSKA (reference sequence). CDR3 loop: CSARVRGNEQFF.

The genes are TRBV5-1 and TRBJ2-1; TCRdb's assignment of TRBD2 cannot be checked, as there is no DNA. Per the germline V gene, CDR1 is SGHRS and CDR2 is YFSETQ. The CDR3 runs 13 residues. CDR3 sequence reads: CASRVAGADEQFF. The full variable domain, completed using reference TRBV5-1 and TRBJ2-1, is KAGVTQTPRYLIKTRGQQVTLSCSPISGHRSVSWYQQTPGQGLQFLFEYFSETQRNKGNFPGRFSGRQFSNSRSEMNVSTLELGDSALYLCASRVAGADEQFFGPGTRLTVL.

The chain couples TRBV27 to TRBJ2-1. The CDR3 length is 15 residues. Germline V CDR1 and CDR2: MNHEY, SMNVEV (reference sequence). CDR3 protein: CASSFSGSSYNEQFF.

The chain employs TRBV4-1 and TRBJ2-2; without DNA, the TCRdb call of TRBD2 cannot be checked. This CDR3 is built from 16 residues. Germline V gene data show CDR1 as MGHRA and CDR2 as YSYEKL. CDR3 sequence reads: CASSQLPAPNTGELFF.